The sequence of this T cell receptor (beta chain) was determined in a study of blood T cell repertoires in COVID-19. About the research overall: The analysed material was cDNA or gDNA that came from T cells, B-cell-depleted T cells, or PBMCs.

The junction had 5 bases not matched to a gene; V was cut back by 4 bases and J by 1 base. Per the germline V gene, CDR1 is LNHDA and CDR2 is SQIVND (reference sequence). The CDR3 spans 16 residues. Method: immunoSEQ multiplex PCR; TCRdb's copy keeps in-frame clones and lacks some. In the table there are 250,000 to 400,000 clones, 88% of which are singletons. The sequence was obtained from a woman in her twenties or thirties with COVID-19, enrolled during active disease. The sample comprised peripheral blood. The chain combines TRBV19 with TRBJ2-3; 10 bases map to TRBD1. CDR3 sequence (DNA): TGTGCCAGTAGTACGCTCGGGACAGGGGGCACAGATACGCAGTATTTT. Amino acid sequence: CASSTLGTGGTDTQYF. Looking up the rest from reference TRBV19 and TRBJ2-3 gives the full variable domain: DGGITQSPKYLFRKEGQNVTLSCEQNLNHDAMYWYRQDPGQGLRLIYYSQIVNDFQKGDIAEGYSVSREKKESFPLTVTSAQKNPTAFYLCASSTLGTGGTDTQYFGPGTRLTVL.